The present T cell receptor (beta chain) was sequenced within a study of identifying expanded T cells in peripheral blood. Study-level results: Technical replicates showed 0.9 to 1.5 changed clones; approximately 2 weeks around 15; four weeks 19.

Comment on this clone: The antigen is unknown.

TCRdb's copy holds only in-frame clones and misses some; the assay was immunoSEQ multiplex PCR. The sample contains roughly 100,000 clones, approximately 89% of which appear only once. V was pared by 5 bases and J by 6 bases, with 10 bases between. The germline gives CDR1 LNHDA, CDR2 SQIVND (reference sequence). The CDR3 runs to 13 residues. This chain links TRBV19 with TRBJ2-2, with TRBD1 as a possible D gene (7 bases). What was sequenced was blood. This receptor was identified in a person aged 18-70 years in good health. CDR3 loop: CASSSRGAGELFF. DNA of the CDR3: TGTGCCAGTAGTTCCAGGGGGGCCGGGGAGCTGTTTTTT.